These 30 T cell receptor beta chains were all obtained from the same sample, sequenced in a study of radiation and T cells in renal cell carcinoma. Assay: immunoSEQ multiplex PCR; the TCRdb copy retains only in-frame clones and omits some. The sample contains over 90,000 clones, roughly 88% of which appear only once. Specified time point: blood 4 weeks post-SBRT, at nephrectomy. As for treatment: 15 Gy SBRT to primary tumor, nephrectomy 4 weeks later. This sample comprised blood, obtained from a patient whose treatment included radiotherapy and nephrectomy. These TCRs come from a man in his sixties with renal cell carcinoma.

The chain employs TRBV7-3 and TRBJ2-5; D might be TRBD2 (6 bases). This CDR3 spans 15 amino acids. The germline V and J ends were trimmed by 2 bases and 2 bases, with 12 bases remaining between them. Germline V gives CDR1 SGHTA, CDR2 FQGTGA. The CDR3 protein is CASSLAPGLQETQYF. CDR3 coding DNA: TGTGCCAGCAGCTTAGCTCCGGGACTTCAAGAGACCCAGTACTTC.

The rearrangement joins TRBV7-2 to TRBJ2-6; maybe TRBD1 (5 bases). Deletions cut 4 bases from V and 0 bases from J, with 10 bases between. This CDR3 has 16 amino acids. Germline-derived CDR1 and CDR2 are SGHTA and FQGNSA. CDR3 DNA: TGTGCCAGCAGCTCCGACAGATTCTCTGGGGCCAACGTCCTGACTTTC. Translation: CASSSDRFSGANVLTF.

This rearrangement joins TRBV10-1 to TRBJ2-5; D is undetermined. CDR3 length: 13 residues. V was trimmed by 5 bases and J by 5 bases, leaving 12 bases between them. From germline, CDR1 is WNHNN and CDR2 SYGVQD (reference sequence). The chain's CDR3 is CASSIDVSETQYF. CDR3 nucleotide sequence: TGCGCCAGCAGTATCGACGTGTCGGAGACCCAGTACTTC.

The rearrangement links TRBV30 to TRBJ1-2; the match to TRBD1 covers 7 bases. The CDR3 length is 13 residues. The V gene's germline CDR1 is GTSNPN and CDR2 SVGIG (reference sequence). The trim removed 5 bases at V and 7 bases at J, leaving 10 bases unmatched. The CDR3 spells CAWDPSTGSGYTF. CDR3 nucleotide sequence: TGTGCCTGGGATCCTTCGACAGGGAGTGGCTACACCTTC.

V gene TRBV27 combines with J gene TRBJ2-2, with 7 bases aligning to TRBD1. The CDR3 covers 16 residues. Germline V CDR1 and CDR2: MNHEY, SMNVEV (reference sequence). V dropped 6 bases and J dropped 0; count of bases not matched to a gene: 7. CDR3 region: CASRQGWDANTGELFF. The CDR3 DNA reads TGTGCCAGCAGACAGGGGTGGGACGCGAACACCGGGGAGCTGTTTTTT.

This clone was seen only once. V usage is TRBV5-6 and J usage is TRBJ2-2; D possibly corresponds to TRBD2 (6 bases). Germline loops: CDR1 SGHDT, CDR2 YYEEEE. V lost 4 bases and J lost 5, with 6 bases in between. This CDR3 comprises 12 residues. DNA for the CDR3: TGTGCCAGCAGCGCGGGAACCGGGGAGCTGTTTTTT. Its translation: CASSAGTGELFF.

This clone was recorded many times. The V call is TRBV5-1, the J call TRBJ2-2, with 13 bases fitting TRBD2. Germline trimming cut 3 bases from V and 4 bases from J; bases unmatched to any gene: 3. The V gene's germline CDR1 is SGHRS and CDR2 YFSETQ. This CDR3 has 16 residues. The DNA for the CDR3 is TGCGCCAGCAGCTGGACTAGCGGGAGTAGCACCGGGGAGCTGTTTTTT. It yields the protein CASSWTSGSSTGELFF. The variable domain in full, with the rest retrieved from reference TRBV5-1 and TRBJ2-2, is KAGVTQTPRYLIKTRGQQVTLSCSPISGHRSVSWYQQTPGQGLQFLFEYFSETQRNKGNFPGRFSGRQFSNSRSEMNVSTLELGDSALYLCASSWTSGSSTGELFFGEGSRLTVL.

The rearrangement links TRBV18 to TRBJ2-7; weak D call: TRBD1 (5 bases). The CDR3 is made up of 13 amino acids. Looked up from germline, CDR1 is KGHSH and CDR2 is LQKENI. The V and J ends lost 2 bases and 3 bases respectively, with 8 bases between them. CDR3 DNA: TGTGCCAGCTCACCAGGGGCCTTCTACGAGCAGTACTTC. Protein: CASSPGAFYEQYF.

The rearrangement links TRBV30 to TRBJ2-7, with 8 bases lining up with TRBD2. Germline V gene lookup returns CDR1 GTSNPN and CDR2 SVGIG (reference sequence). The length of the CDR3 is 14 residues. V lost 0 bases and J lost 2; bases outside the gene matches: 3. DNA of the CDR3: TGTGCCTGGAGTGTAGCGGGAGATACCTACGAGCAGTACTTC. Translating gives CAWSVAGDTYEQYF.

The chain links TRBV7-8 to TRBJ2-7; D may be TRBD2 (5 bases). CDR3 length: 14 residues. Germline-derived CDR1 and CDR2 are SGHVS and FQNEAQ. Trimming removed 1 base from V and 2 bases from J, with 9 bases in between. The DNA of the CDR3 is TGTGCCAGCAGCTTAGACTTAGCGACCTACGAGCAGTACTTC. Residues: CASSLDLATYEQYF. Using reference TRBV7-8 and TRBJ2-7 for the parts outside the CDR3, the full variable domain is GAGVSQSPRYKVAKRGQDVALRCDPISGHVSLFWYQQALGQGPEFLTYFQNEAQLDKSGLPSDRFFAERPEGSVSTLKIQRTQQEDSAVYLCASSLDLATYEQYFGPGTRLTVT.

This clone was seen more than once but under ten times. The V and J genes are TRBV5-1 and TRBJ1-5, with D perhaps matching TRBD1 (6 bases). CDR1 is SGHRS, CDR2 YFSETQ, per germline. Trimming left V 0 bases short and J 3 bases short, with 10 bases between. This CDR3 has 15 residues. CDR3: CASSLAGQYNQPQHF. As DNA, the CDR3 is TGCGCCAGCAGCTTGGCCGGACAGTACAATCAGCCCCAGCATTTT.

The V gene is TRBV2, the J gene TRBJ2-7; 7 bases agree with TRBD2. The V gene's germline CDR1 is SNHLY and CDR2 FYNNEI. This CDR3 comprises 12 residues. V trimming: 5 bases; J trimming: 8 bases; junction bases outside the gene matches: 6. The CDR3: CASSRDSGKQYF. The CDR3 DNA reads TGTGCCAGCAGTCGCGACAGCGGGAAGCAGTACTTC.

The chain couples TRBV19 to TRBJ2-2; D call uncertain. This CDR3 spans 14 amino acids. Germline V gives CDR1 LNHDA, CDR2 SQIVND (reference sequence). V lost 1 base and J lost 5, with 8 bases in between. Here the CDR3 reads CASSIGQRTGELFF. CDR3 sequence (DNA): TGTGCCAGTAGTATAGGTCAGCGAACCGGGGAGCTGTTTTTT.

The chain has TRBV2 and TRBJ1-5, with D unresolved. The CDR3 is 16 residues long. Germline CDR1 and CDR2: SNHLY and FYNNEI. Deletions cut 1 base from V and 4 bases from J, with 14 bases between. The CDR3 DNA reads as TGTGCCAGCAGTGAAGACCGACCTCGGCAAAATCAGCCCCAGCATTTT. Translating it yields CASSEDRPRQNQPQHF.

This clone showed up many times. The chain has TRBV4-1 and TRBJ1-4; the match to TRBD1 covers 9 bases. Germline CDR1 is MGHRA and CDR2 is YSYEKL. The V gene end was trimmed by 4 bases and the J gene end by 0 bases; junction bases not matched to a gene: 15. CDR3 length equals 20 residues. The CDR3 bases are TGCGCCAGCAGCCGACGGGCTCCGGGACAGGGTGTTCCAACTAATGAAAAACTGTTTTTT. It is translated as CASSRRAPGQGVPTNEKLFF.

This clone was detected only a few times. The chain carries TRBV18 and TRBJ1-1, with D maybe TRBD1 (5 bases). V gave up 4 bases and J gave up 3 bases, with 9 bases separating them. The CDR3 spans 13 residues. Looked up from germline, CDR1 is KGHSH and CDR2 is LQKENI. The CDR3 region is CASSLQTDTEAFF. CDR3 in DNA: TGTGCCAGCTCACTCCAGACAGACACTGAAGCTTTCTTT.

The J gene is TRBJ1-5, the V gene TRBV4-3; D not certain. V was shortened by 0 bases and J by 6 bases, with 9 bases between the two germline ends. This CDR3 spans 14 amino acids. Germline V gene lookup returns CDR1 LGHNA and CDR2 YSLEER. This CDR3 is CASSQDVVGQPQHF. The CDR3 bases are TGCGCCAGCAGCCAAGATGTGGTAGGTCAGCCCCAGCATTTT.

J is TRBJ2-7 and V is TRBV6-5; D possibly matches TRBD1 or TRBD2 (6 bases each). Deletions cut 6 bases from V and 3 bases from J, with 18 bases between. Germline loops: CDR1 MNHEY, CDR2 SVGAGI. The CDR3 loop spans 15 amino acids. The CDR3 nucleotides are TGTGCCAGCAGCCGTGAACAGAGGGGGGACTACGAGCAGTACTTC. Protein: CASSREQRGDYEQYF.

Only a few counts were recorded for this clone. The chain carries TRBV4-2 and TRBJ2-1; D is possibly TRBD1 or TRBD2 (5 bases each). CDR3 length: 16 amino acids. Per germline, CDR1 LGHNA and CDR2 YNFKEQ. V was trimmed by 3 bases and J by 3 bases, leaving 15 bases between them. This chain's CDR3 is CASSQGSGGDYNEQFF. For the CDR3, the DNA is TGTGCCAGCAGCCAGGGTAGTGGGGGAGACTACAATGAGCAGTTCTTC.

The chain carries TRBV4-1 and TRBJ1-1, with D possibly being TRBD1 (5 bases). CDR1 is MGHRA and CDR2 is YSYEKL in the germline V gene. This CDR3 comprises 16 residues. V lost 1 base and J 1 base, leaving 13 bases between the germline ends. The CDR3 spells CASSQGPTGENTEAFF. CDR3 DNA: TGCGCCAGCAGCCAAGGCCCGACGGGGGAGAACACTGAAGCTTTCTTT.

In this sample, this clone turned up once. V is TRBV7-9 and J is TRBJ1-4; D might be TRBD1 (5 bases). This CDR3 spans 14 amino acids. Per germline, CDR1 SEHNR and CDR2 FQNEAQ (reference sequence). Trimming removed 2 bases from V and 8 bases from J, with 12 bases in between. The CDR3, as DNA: TGTGCCAGCAGCTTAAGTACAGGTTACGAAAAACTGTTTTTT. Its protein product is CASSLSTGYEKLFF.

The chain joins TRBV7-6 to TRBJ2-7; 8 bases are a match to TRBD1. Per germline, CDR1 SGHVS and CDR2 FNYEAQ. J was trimmed by 2 bases and V by 5 bases; bases with no gene match: 14. The length of the CDR3 is 17 residues. The CDR3 loop reads CASSPFGETGAAYEQYF. DNA for the CDR3: TGTGCCAGCAGCCCCTTCGGCGAGACAGGGGCGGCCTACGAGCAGTACTTC.

This clone was picked up one time. V usage is TRBV5-1 and J usage is TRBJ2-7; tentative D call: TRBD1 (6 bases). The CDR3 has 14 residues. Germline V gene lookup returns CDR1 SGHRS and CDR2 YFSETQ. Trimming took 4 bases from V and 2 from J, leaving 13 bases between them. The CDR3 sequence is CASSQLQGTYEQYF. The CDR3 coding sequence is TGCGCCAGCAGCCAACTCCAGGGGACCTACGAGCAGTACTTC.

V is TRBV10-3 and J is TRBJ1-3; no clear D. The CDR3 extends over 16 amino acids. Germline V gives CDR1 ENHRY, CDR2 SYGVKD. V lost 6 bases and J lost 4, with 19 bases in between. In DNA form, the CDR3 reads TGTGCCATCAGCATCACAGACTATCTCTTAGGAAACACCATATATTTT. It is translated as CAISITDYLLGNTIYF.

The chain is built from TRBV4-1 and TRBJ2-7; 12 bases fit TRBD2. The CDR3 is made up of 17 amino acids. CDR1 is MGHRA and CDR2 is YSYEKL in the germline V gene. Trimming took 4 bases from V and 7 from J; bases not matched to a gene: 14. As DNA, the CDR3 is TGCGCCAGCAGCCGACAATCCCTAGCGGGAGGGCCTGGGGAGCAGTACTTC. As protein: CASSRQSLAGGPGEQYF.

The chain recombines TRBV19 with TRBJ2-5; 9 bases map to TRBD2. CDR1 is LNHDA and CDR2 is SQIVND in the germline V gene (reference sequence). J was trimmed by 9 bases and V by 5 bases; bases with no gene match: 10. The CDR3 consists of 14 residues. CDR3 protein: CASSPLNGGRAQYF. CDR3 sequence (DNA): TGTGCCAGTAGTCCCCTAAACGGCGGGAGGGCCCAGTACTTC.

In nucleotides, the CDR3 is TGTGCCAGCAGTTCTATGCTGAACGGGGCCAACGTCCTGACTTTC. It codes for CASSSMLNGANVLTF. The chain employs TRBV28 and TRBJ2-6; D not resolved. CDR1 is MDHEN and CDR2 is SYDVKM in the germline V gene. The CDR3 covers 15 residues. V was clipped by 4 bases and J by 4 bases, with 11 bases between them. The variable domain in full, with the rest retrieved from reference TRBV28 and TRBJ2-6, is DVKVTQSSRYLVKRTGEKVFLECVQDMDHENMFWYRQDPGLGLRLIYFSYDVKMKEKGDIPEGYSVSREKKERFSLILESASTNQTSMYLCASSSMLNGANVLTFGAGSRLTVL.

V gene TRBV19 combines with J gene TRBJ1-5; 7 bases map to TRBD1. Germline loops: CDR1 LNHDA, CDR2 SQIVND (reference sequence). The CDR3 covers 19 residues. V trimming: 5 bases; J trimming: 1 base; junction bases outside the gene matches: 17. The CDR3 region has the DNA TGTGCCAGTAGTCCGCTCGGACAGGCAAGGTATAGGAGCAATCAGCCCCAGCATTTT. It yields the protein CASSPLGQARYRSNQPQHF.

This clone showed up just once. This chain's CDR3 is CASSRGAGGLYNEQFF. The DNA of the CDR3 is TGCGCCAGCAGCCGAGGAGCGGGAGGGCTTTACAATGAGCAGTTCTTC. The chain carries TRBV5-1 and TRBJ2-1, with 10 bases fitting TRBD2. Trimming at V came to 4 bases and at J to 4 bases, leaving 8 bases not matched to a gene. From germline, CDR1 is SGHRS and CDR2 YFSETQ. This CDR3 has 16 residues.

The gene calls are TRBV11-1 and TRBJ1-1, with D unclear. The CDR3 has 14 amino acids. Trimming removed 1 base from V and 0 bases from J, with 6 bases in between. The germline CDR1 and CDR2 sequences are SGHAT and FQDESV (reference sequence). Here the CDR3 reads CASSLELLNTEAFF. As DNA, the CDR3 is TGTGCCAGCAGCTTAGAATTGTTGAACACTGAAGCTTTCTTT.